A single sample gave rise to the 28 T cell receptor beta chains below, sequenced in a study of blood T cell repertoires in COVID-19 (dated by TCRdb to about 2020). Library method: the immunoSEQ multiplex PCR assay. Drawn from immuneACCESS, this table holds only the in-frame rearrangements with V and J called that TCRdb kept. Clones are partly lost; checked studies trace under half to an unresolved V gene and leave the rest unexplained. This sample gives under 200,000 clones in total; approximately 86% of them show up just once. The ten largest clones take up around 18% of the sample. The sample was PBMCs or T cells enriched from blood (not recorded which). These receptors were taken from a man in his 60s who had recovered from COVID-19.

The chain employs TRBV2 and TRBJ1-2; TRBD1 aligns across 10 bases. The J segment lost 7 bases and the V segment lost 7 bases, leaving 15 bases of the junction unmatched. Germline values: CDR1 SNHLY, CDR2 FYNNEI. The CDR3 extends over 16 amino acids. DNA of the CDR3: TGTGCCAGCATTAATGGTCCGGACAGGGGGGCTGGTGGCTACACCTTC. This gives the protein CASINGPDRGAGGYTF.

This clone has only a few counts. The rearrangement joins TRBV29-1 to TRBJ2-7, with D tentatively TRBD1 (5 bases). Trimming stripped 4 bases from V and 2 bases from J, with 15 bases between. This CDR3 is 14 amino acids long. The germline V gene encodes CDR1 SQVTM and CDR2 ANQGSEA. The chain's CDR3 is CSVARESVTYEQYF. The CDR3 coding sequence is TGCAGCGTTGCCAGGGAAAGCGTTACCTACGAGCAGTACTTC.

V usage is TRBV5-6 and J usage is TRBJ2-5; unclear D gene. Trimming took off 1 base at V and 2 bases at J, with 12 bases between the two ends. The germline V gene encodes CDR1 SGHDT and CDR2 YYEEEE. CDR3 size: 15 residues. CDR3 bases: TGTGCCAGCAGCTTGTTACAGAATTTTCAAGAGACCCAGTACTTC. Protein product: CASSLLQNFQETQYF.

This clone is a singleton in its sample. The chain has TRBV27 and TRBJ2-2; 7 positions agree with TRBD1. Germline trimming cut 3 bases from V and 6 bases from J; bases unmatched to any gene: 7. Germline V lookup: CDR1 MNHEY, CDR2 SMNVEV (reference sequence). CDR3 length: 15 residues. CDR3 loop: CASSLSEGAAGELFF. The CDR3 DNA sequence: TGTGCCAGCAGTTTGTCAGAGGGGGCCGCCGGGGAGCTGTTTTTT.

The chain employs TRBV19 and TRBJ2-5; 8 nucleotides line up with TRBD1. Germline CDR1 reads LNHDA; CDR2 reads SQIVND (reference sequence). The CDR3 is 14 amino acids. The V gene end was trimmed by 3 bases and the J gene end by 4 bases; junction bases not matched to a gene: 4. CDR3: CASSMQGARETQYF. CDR3 DNA: TGTGCCAGTAGTATGCAGGGGGCTAGAGAGACCCAGTACTTC.

The chain combines TRBV28 with TRBJ1-4; perhaps TRBD1 as D (5 bases). Trimming cost V 5 bases and J 2 bases, with 6 bases left between them. CDR3 length equals 13 residues. The germline CDR1 and CDR2 sequences are MDHEN and SYDVKM. The CDR3 DNA sequence: TGTGCCAGCAGTGGGGGGACTAATGAAAAACTGTTTTTT. Its translation: CASSGGTNEKLFF.

V and J are TRBV21-1 and TRBJ1-1; the DNA was not compared with TRBD1, the D call given in the table. TRBV21-1 is a pseudogene. CDR3 size: 15 residues. The CDR3 DNA follows: TGTGCCAGCAGCAAAGGGACAGGGGGGTACACTGAAGCTTTCTTT. Encoded protein: CASSKGTGGYTEAFF.

The rearrangement links TRBV19 to TRBJ1-6; D is perhaps TRBD1 (6 bases). Germline lookup yields CDR1 LNHDA and CDR2 SQIVND (reference sequence). The CDR3 loop spans 15 amino acids. Trimming took off 1 base at V and 9 bases at J, with 13 bases between the two ends. CDR3 in DNA: TGTGCCAGTAGTATAGCCCGGGACAAAACTTCACCCCTCCACTTT. This sequence encodes CASSIARDKTSPLHF.

This clone has a single count. The V and J genes are TRBV3-1 (or the pseudogene TRBV3-2) and TRBJ2-5, with 11 bases fitting TRBD2. Germline values: CDR1 LGHDT, CDR2 YNNKEL (reference sequence). The CDR3 has 15 amino acids. J gave up 4 bases and V 2 bases, and 3 bases lay outside the gene matches. CDR3 in DNA: TGTGCCAGCAGCCAAAATAGCGGGAGGGGAGAGACCCAGTACTTC. Translating it yields CASSQNSGRGETQYF.

The chain links TRBV3-1 (or the pseudogene TRBV3-2) to TRBJ2-1; D call uncertain. Trimming took 2 bases from V and 8 from J, leaving 4 bases between them. The CDR3 runs to 11 residues. Germline assignment: CDR1 LGHDT and CDR2 YNNKEL (reference sequence). The CDR3 reads CASSQLYEQFF. CDR3 nucleotide sequence: TGTGCCAGCAGCCAATTATATGAGCAGTTCTTC.

The V and J genes are TRBV3-1 (or the pseudogene TRBV3-2) and TRBJ1-3; TRBD1 matches at 8 bases. Germline CDR1 is LGHDT and CDR2 is YNNKEL (reference sequence). Trimming cost V 1 base and J 4 bases; bases outside gene matches: 0. This CDR3 has 14 residues. The CDR3 nucleotides are TGTGCCAGCAGCCAAGGGGACAGGGGAAACACCATATATTTT. Protein: CASSQGDRGNTIYF.

The CDR3 sequence: CASASEVYNEQFF. In DNA form, the CDR3 reads TGTGCCAGCGCTTCTGAGGTCTACAATGAGCAGTTCTTC. The genes are TRBV25-1 and TRBJ2-1, with D uncertain. Germline lookup yields CDR1 MGHDK and CDR2 SYGVNS. V was cut by 8 bases and J by 3 bases, with 11 bases left in between. There are 13 residues in the CDR3.

The V and J genes are TRBV4-2 and TRBJ2-1; 11 positions agree with TRBD2. CDR3 length: 18 residues. With V trimmed by 0 bases and J by 8 bases, 12 bases remained unmatched. The germline V gene has CDR1 LGHNA and CDR2 YNFKEQ. The CDR3 DNA reads as TGTGCCAGCAGCCAAGATGGGCTAGCGGGGGGAAAGGGTGATGAGCAGTTCTTC. Its protein product is CASSQDGLAGGKGDEQFF.

This clone was seen many times. This chain uses TRBV5-1 with TRBJ2-5, with 9 bases fitting TRBD2. The CDR3 runs to 16 residues. CDR1 SGHRS and CDR2 YFSETQ come from the germline V gene. V shed 1 base and J 7 bases; nucleotides not matched to a gene: 11. CDR3 protein: CASSLLASGTTGTQYF. DNA of the CDR3: TGCGCCAGCAGCTTGTTGGCTAGCGGGACGACAGGGACCCAGTACTTC.

This sequence joins TRBV7-8 and TRBJ2-7; TRBD1 might be the D (6 bases). Germline V CDR1 and CDR2: SGHVS, FQNEAQ. V lost 1 base and J lost 2, with 12 bases in between. The CDR3 loop spans 15 amino acids. CDR3 amino acids: CASSLDPTGTYEQYF. The CDR3, as DNA: TGTGCCAGCAGCTTAGACCCAACAGGGACCTACGAGCAGTACTTC.

This sequence joins TRBV19 and TRBJ1-2; 12 bases match TRBD1. The V and J ends lost 5 bases and 8 bases, in that order; junction bases with no gene match: 12. Germline CDR1 is LNHDA and CDR2 is SQIVND (reference sequence). The CDR3 covers 16 residues. The CDR3 DNA reads as TGTGCCAGTAGTGGGACAGGGGGCGCAACAGTCGGAGGCTACACCTTC. Its protein product is CASSGTGGATVGGYTF. Using reference TRBV19 and TRBJ1-2 for the parts outside the CDR3, the full variable domain is DGGITQSPKYLFRKEGQNVTLSCEQNLNHDAMYWYRQDPGQGLRLIYYSQIVNDFQKGDIAEGYSVSREKKESFPLTVTSAQKNPTAFYLCASSGTGGATVGGYTFGSGTRLTVV.

The chain couples TRBV20-1 to TRBJ2-7; a possible D gene is TRBD2 (6 bases). The CDR3 totals 11 residues. V lost 3 bases and J 4 bases, leaving 7 bases between the germline ends. Per the germline V gene, CDR1 is DFQATT and CDR2 is SNEGSKA (reference sequence). The CDR3 DNA sequence: TGCAGTGCTAGCGGGACTTACGAGCAGTACTTC. Its translation: CSASGTYEQYF.

The chain joins TRBV9 to TRBJ1-2, with 8 nucleotides matching TRBD1. CDR1 is SGDLS and CDR2 is YYNGEE in the germline V gene. V shed 5 bases and J 1 base; nucleotides not matched to a gene: 4. The CDR3 has 14 amino acids. CDR3 DNA sequence: TGTGCCAGCAGAAGGACAGGGTATAACTATGGCTACACCTTC. The encoded protein is CASRRTGYNYGYTF.

The chain has TRBV20-1 and TRBJ1-3; 7 bases are shared with TRBD1. This CDR3 spans 13 amino acids. With 3 bases clipped from V and 4 bases from J, the junction kept 3 bases outside the gene matches. Germline V lookup: CDR1 DFQATT, CDR2 SNEGSKA (reference sequence). Written as DNA, the CDR3 is TGCAGTGCTAGTACAGGGGTAGGAAACACCATATATTTT. Translating gives CSASTGVGNTIYF.

The genes are TRBV3-1 (or the pseudogene TRBV3-2) and TRBJ1-6, with 7 bases that match TRBD1. After removal of 3 bases from V and 8 bases from J, the junction contained 7 bases not matched to a gene. This CDR3 has 15 amino acids. Germline values: CDR1 LGHDT, CDR2 YNNKEL (reference sequence). In DNA, the CDR3 is TGTGCCAGCAGCCATAGTAGGACAGGAGATTCACCCCTCCACTTT. Its protein product is CASSHSRTGDSPLHF.

This clone was recorded once. The rearrangement joins TRBV6-5 to TRBJ2-1, with 8 nucleotides matching TRBD2. This CDR3 region has 13 residues. The V segment lost 6 bases and the J segment 5 bases; nucleotides outside the gene matches: 3. Germline CDR1 MNHEY, CDR2 SVGAGI. For the CDR3, the DNA is TGTGCCAGCAGCTTTAGCGGGAACAATGAGCAGTTCTTC. Amino acid sequence: CASSFSGNNEQFF.

This chain links TRBV11-2 with TRBJ1-5; TRBD1 is a possible D gene (5 bases). The ends were cut back, 5 bases at V and 7 bases at J, with 21 bases in the middle. The V gene's germline CDR1 is SGHAT and CDR2 FQNNGV. The CDR3 sequence is 16 residues long. CDR3 residues: CASSPSVDTHVQPQHF. CDR3 DNA: TGTGCCAGCAGCCCCAGCGTGGACACCCATGTCCAGCCCCAGCATTTT.

The chain recombines TRBV2 with TRBJ1-4, with 10 bases that match TRBD1. The CDR3 consists of 14 residues. The V gene end was trimmed by 7 bases and the J gene end by 5 bases; junction bases not matched to a gene: 4. CDR1 is SNHLY and CDR2 is FYNNEI in the germline V gene. CDR3: CASIPDRGNEKLFF. Here the CDR3 DNA reads TGTGCCAGCATTCCGGACAGGGGGAATGAAAAACTGTTTTTT.

This clone was found once. This chain connects TRBV6-5 to TRBJ1-4; possibly TRBD1 for D (5 bases). Germline CDR1 and CDR2: MNHEY and SVGAGI. The CDR3 contains 14 residues. V was cut by 6 bases and J by 5 bases, with 13 bases left in between. The CDR3 protein is CASSRDGRNEKLFF. For the CDR3, the DNA is TGTGCCAGCAGCCGGGACGGGAGAAATGAAAAACTGTTTTTT.

This clone was observed a handful of times. The chain combines TRBV10-3 with TRBJ1-1; TRBD1 might be the D (6 bases). The CDR3 has 16 amino acids. Germline loops: CDR1 ENHRY, CDR2 SYGVKD. Trimming stripped 3 bases from V and 6 bases from J, with 20 bases between. CDR3 nucleotide sequence: TGTGCCATCAGTGAATCCATAGACAGGAACCTCCCTGAAGCTTTCTTT. Amino acids: CAISESIDRNLPEAFF.

The chain is built from TRBV6-1 and TRBJ2-5, with a possible D match to TRBD2 (6 bases). The CDR3 length is 14 residues. V lost 1 base, J lost 5 bases, and 11 bases lay in between. CDR1 and CDR2 (germline): MNHNS, SASEGT. This CDR3 reads CASSEGAGFETQYF. For the CDR3, the DNA is TGTGCCAGCAGTGAAGGGGCGGGGTTCGAGACCCAGTACTTC.

The gene calls are TRBV9 and TRBJ1-1; D not resolved. The V end lost 5 bases, the J end lost 8 bases, and 13 bases lay between the germline ends. The CDR3 spans 12 residues. Germline CDR1 SGDLS, CDR2 YYNGEE. This chain's CDR3 is CASRKDGMEAFF. CDR3 nucleotides: TGTGCCAGCAGAAAGGACGGGATGGAAGCTTTCTTT.

The J gene is TRBJ1-5, the V gene TRBV3-1 (or the pseudogene TRBV3-2), with 8 bases matching TRBD1. The CDR3 totals 18 residues. V was clipped by 1 base and J by 2 bases; unmatched bases: 10. Germline loops: CDR1 LGHDT, CDR2 YNNKEL (reference sequence). The CDR3 protein is CASSQGTGGIGGNQPQHF. The CDR3, as DNA: TGTGCCAGCAGCCAAGGAACAGGGGGGATAGGTGGCAATCAGCCCCAGCATTTT.